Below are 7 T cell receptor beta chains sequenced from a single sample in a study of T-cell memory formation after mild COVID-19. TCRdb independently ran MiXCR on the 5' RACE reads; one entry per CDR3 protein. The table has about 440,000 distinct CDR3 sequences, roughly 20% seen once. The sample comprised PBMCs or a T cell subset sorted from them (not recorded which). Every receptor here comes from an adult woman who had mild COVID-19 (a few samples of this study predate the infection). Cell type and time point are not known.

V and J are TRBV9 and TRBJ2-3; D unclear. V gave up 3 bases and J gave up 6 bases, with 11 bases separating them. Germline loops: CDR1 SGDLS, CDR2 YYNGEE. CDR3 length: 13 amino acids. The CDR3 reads CASSDRPGDTQYF. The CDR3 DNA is TGTGCCAGCAGCGATAGGCCGGGCGATACGCAGTATTTT.

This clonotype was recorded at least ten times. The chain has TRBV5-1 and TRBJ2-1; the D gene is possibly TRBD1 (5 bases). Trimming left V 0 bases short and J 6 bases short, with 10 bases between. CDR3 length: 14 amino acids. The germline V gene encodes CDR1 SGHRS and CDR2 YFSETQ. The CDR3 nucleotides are TGCGCCAGCAGCTTGGAGCAGGGTTCCAATGAGCAGTTCTTC. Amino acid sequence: CASSLEQGSNEQFF.

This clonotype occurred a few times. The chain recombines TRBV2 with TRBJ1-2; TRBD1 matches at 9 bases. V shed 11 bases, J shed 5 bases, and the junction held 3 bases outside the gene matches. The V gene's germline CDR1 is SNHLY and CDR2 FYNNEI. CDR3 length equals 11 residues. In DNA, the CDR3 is TGTGCCGAACAGGGGGCATATGGCTACACCTTC. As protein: CAEQGAYGYTF.

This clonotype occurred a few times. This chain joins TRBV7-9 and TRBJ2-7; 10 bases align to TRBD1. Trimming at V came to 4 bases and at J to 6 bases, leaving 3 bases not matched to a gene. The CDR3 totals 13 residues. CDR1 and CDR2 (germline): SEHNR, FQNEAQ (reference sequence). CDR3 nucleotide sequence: TGTGCCAGCAGCTCCGGGACAGGGGTCGAGCAGTACTTC. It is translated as CASSSGTGVEQYF.

In DNA, the CDR3 is TGCAGCGTTGAAATGATTTGGAGGTCTTTTGGGCTATACGGGCCCCAGCATTTT. As protein: CSVEMIWRSFGLYGPQHF. The V call is TRBV29-1, the J call TRBJ1-5; D gene ambiguous. The CDR3 contains 18 residues. Deletions cut 2 bases from V and 9 bases from J, with 29 bases between. The germline V gene has CDR1 SQVTM and CDR2 ANQGSEA.

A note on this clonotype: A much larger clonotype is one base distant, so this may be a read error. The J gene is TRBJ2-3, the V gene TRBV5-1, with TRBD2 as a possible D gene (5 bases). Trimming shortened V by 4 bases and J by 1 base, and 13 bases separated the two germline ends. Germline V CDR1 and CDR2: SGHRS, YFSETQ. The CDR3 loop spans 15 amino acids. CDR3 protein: CASSHSSRGTDTQYF. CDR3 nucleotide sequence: TGCGCCAGCAGCCACTCCTCGAGGGGCACAGATACGCAGTATTTT. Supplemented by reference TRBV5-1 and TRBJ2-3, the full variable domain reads KAGVTQTPRYLIKTRGQQVTLSCSPISGHRSVSWYQQTPGQGLQFLFEYFSETQRNKGNFPGRFSGRQFSNSRSEMNVSTLELGDSALYLCASSHSSRGTDTQYFGPGTRLTVL.

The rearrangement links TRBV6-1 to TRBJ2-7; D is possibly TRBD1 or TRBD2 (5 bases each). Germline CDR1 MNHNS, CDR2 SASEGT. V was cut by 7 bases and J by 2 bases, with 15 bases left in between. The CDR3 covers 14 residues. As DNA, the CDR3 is TGTGCCAGCATCCTCGGGACGGGGACCTACGAGCAGTACTTC. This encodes CASILGTGTYEQYF.